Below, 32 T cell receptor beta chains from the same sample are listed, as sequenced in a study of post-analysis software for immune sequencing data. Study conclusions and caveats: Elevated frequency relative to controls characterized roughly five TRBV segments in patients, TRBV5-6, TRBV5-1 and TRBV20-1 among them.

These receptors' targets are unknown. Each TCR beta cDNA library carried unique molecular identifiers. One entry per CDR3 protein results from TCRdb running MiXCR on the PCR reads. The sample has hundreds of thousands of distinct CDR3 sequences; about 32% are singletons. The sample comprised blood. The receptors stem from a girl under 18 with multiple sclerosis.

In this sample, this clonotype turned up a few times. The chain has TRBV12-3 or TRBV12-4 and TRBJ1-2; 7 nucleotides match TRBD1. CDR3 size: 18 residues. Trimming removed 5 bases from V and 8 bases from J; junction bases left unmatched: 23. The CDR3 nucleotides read TGTGCCAGCAGTCGCCCCCTAGCAGACACAGGGGACCCCTGGGGCTACACCTTC. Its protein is CASSRPLADTGDPWGYTF.

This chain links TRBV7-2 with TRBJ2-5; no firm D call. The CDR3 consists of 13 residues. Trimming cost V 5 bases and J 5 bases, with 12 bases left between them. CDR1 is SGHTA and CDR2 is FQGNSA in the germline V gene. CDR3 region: CASSEWVGETQYF. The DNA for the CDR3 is TGTGCCAGCAGCGAGTGGGTCGGGGAGACCCAGTACTTC.

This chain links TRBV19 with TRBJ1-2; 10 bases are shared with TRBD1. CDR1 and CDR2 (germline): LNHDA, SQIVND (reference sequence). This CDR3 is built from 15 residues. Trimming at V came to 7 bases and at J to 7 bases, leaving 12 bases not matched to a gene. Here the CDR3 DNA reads TGTGCCAGTACCGCTGCGACAGGGGGCGTTGGTGGCTACACCTTC. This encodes CASTAATGGVGGYTF.

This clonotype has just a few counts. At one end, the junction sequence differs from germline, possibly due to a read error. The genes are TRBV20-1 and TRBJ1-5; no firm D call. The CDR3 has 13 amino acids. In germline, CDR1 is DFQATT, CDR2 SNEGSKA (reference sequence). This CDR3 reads CSARGVFNQPQHF. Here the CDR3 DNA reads TGCAGTGCAAGAGGAGTATTCAATCAGCCCCAGCATTTT.

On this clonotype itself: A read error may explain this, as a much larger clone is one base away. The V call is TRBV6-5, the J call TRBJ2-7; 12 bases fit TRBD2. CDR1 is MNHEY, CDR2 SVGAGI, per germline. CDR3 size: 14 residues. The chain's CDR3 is CVSSWTSGIYEQYF. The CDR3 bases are TGTGTCAGCAGTTGGACTAGCGGGATTTACGAGCAGTACTTC.

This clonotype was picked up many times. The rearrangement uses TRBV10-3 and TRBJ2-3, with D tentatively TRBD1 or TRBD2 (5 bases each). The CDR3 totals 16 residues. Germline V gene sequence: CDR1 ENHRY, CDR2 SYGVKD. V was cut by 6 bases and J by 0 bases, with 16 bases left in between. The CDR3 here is CAISPVGETSTDTQYF. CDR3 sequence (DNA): TGTGCCATCAGCCCCGTGGGGGAGACTAGCACAGATACGCAGTATTTT.

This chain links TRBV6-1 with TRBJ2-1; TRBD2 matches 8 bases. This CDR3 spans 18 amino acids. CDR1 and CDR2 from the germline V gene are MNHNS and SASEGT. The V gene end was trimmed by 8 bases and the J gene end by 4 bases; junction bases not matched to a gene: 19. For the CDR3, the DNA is TGTGCCAGCCCCCCTGAATCATCGGGGGGGCCCGAGTACAATGAGCAGTTCTTC. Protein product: CASPPESSGGPEYNEQFF.

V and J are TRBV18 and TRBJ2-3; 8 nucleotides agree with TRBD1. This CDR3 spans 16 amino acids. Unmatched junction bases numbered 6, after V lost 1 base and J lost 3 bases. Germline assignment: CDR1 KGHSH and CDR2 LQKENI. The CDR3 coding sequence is TGTGCCAGCTCACCACGACAGGGGCTCTCTACAGATACGCAGTATTTT. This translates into CASSPRQGLSTDTQYF.

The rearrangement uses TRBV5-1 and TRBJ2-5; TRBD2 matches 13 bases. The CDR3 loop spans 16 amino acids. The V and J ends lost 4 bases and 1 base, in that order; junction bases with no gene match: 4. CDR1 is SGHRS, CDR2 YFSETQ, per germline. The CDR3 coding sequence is TGCGCCAGCAGCCGCGGACTAGCGGGAGTCCAAGAGACCCAGTACTTC. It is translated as CASSRGLAGVQETQYF.

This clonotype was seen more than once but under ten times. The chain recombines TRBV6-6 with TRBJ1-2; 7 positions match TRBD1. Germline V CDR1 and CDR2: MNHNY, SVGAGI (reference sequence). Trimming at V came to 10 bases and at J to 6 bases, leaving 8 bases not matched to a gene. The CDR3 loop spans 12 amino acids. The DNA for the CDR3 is TGTGCCACCCACAGAGGGGGCGATGGCTACACCTTC. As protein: CATHRGGDGYTF.

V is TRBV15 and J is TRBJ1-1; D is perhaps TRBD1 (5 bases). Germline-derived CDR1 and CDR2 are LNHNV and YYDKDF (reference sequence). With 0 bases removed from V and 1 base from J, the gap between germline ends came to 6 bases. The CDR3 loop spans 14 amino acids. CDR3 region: CATSREGTNTEAFF. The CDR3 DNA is TGTGCCACCAGCAGAGAAGGGACGAACACTGAAGCTTTCTTT.

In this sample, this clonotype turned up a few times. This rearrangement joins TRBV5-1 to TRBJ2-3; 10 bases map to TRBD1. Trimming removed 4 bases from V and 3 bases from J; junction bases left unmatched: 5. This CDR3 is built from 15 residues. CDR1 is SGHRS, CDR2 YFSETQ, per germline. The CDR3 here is CASSPDRGWTDTQYF. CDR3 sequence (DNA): TGCGCCAGCAGCCCGGACAGGGGGTGGACAGATACGCAGTATTTT.

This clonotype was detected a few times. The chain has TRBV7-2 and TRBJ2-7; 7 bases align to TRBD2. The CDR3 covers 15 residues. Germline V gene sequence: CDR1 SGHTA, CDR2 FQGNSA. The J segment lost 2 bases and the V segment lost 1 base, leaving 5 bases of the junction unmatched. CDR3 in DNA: TGTGCCAGCAGCTTAGTGGACGGGACTACCTACGAGCAGTACTTC. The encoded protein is CASSLVDGTTYEQYF. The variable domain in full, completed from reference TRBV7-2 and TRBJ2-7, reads GAGVSQSPSNKVTEKGKDVELRCDPISGHTALYWYRQSLGQGLEFLIYFQGNSAPDKSGLPSDRFSAERTGGSVSTLTIQRTQQEDSAVYLCASSLVDGTTYEQYFGPGTRLTVT.

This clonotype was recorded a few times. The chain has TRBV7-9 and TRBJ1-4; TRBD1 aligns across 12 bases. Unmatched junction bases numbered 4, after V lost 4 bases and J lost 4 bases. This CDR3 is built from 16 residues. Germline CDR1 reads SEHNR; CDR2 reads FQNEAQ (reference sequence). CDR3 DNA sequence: TGTGCCAGCAGCTACGGGACAGGGGGCGTTAATGAAAAACTGTTTTTT. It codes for CASSYGTGGVNEKLFF.

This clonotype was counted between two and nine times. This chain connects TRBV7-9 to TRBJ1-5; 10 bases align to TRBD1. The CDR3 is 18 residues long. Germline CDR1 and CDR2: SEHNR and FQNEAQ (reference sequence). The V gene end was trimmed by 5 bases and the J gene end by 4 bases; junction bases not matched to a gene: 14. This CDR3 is CASSPTTGTGVGNQPQHF. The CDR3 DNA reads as TGTGCCAGCAGCCCGACCACCGGGACAGGGGTTGGGAATCAGCCCCAGCATTTT.

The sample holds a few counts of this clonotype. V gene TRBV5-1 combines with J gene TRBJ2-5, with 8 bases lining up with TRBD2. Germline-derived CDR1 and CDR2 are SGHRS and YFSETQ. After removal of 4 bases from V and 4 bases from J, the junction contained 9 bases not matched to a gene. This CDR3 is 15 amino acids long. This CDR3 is CASSPRAGGPETQYF. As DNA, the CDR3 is TGCGCCAGCAGCCCCCGTGCGGGGGGCCCAGAGACCCAGTACTTC.

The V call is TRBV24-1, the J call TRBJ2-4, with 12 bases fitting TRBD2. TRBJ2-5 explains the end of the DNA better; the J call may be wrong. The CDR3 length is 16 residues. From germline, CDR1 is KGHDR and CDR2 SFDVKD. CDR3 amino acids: CATSAWTSGEKETQYF. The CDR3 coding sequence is TGTGCCACCAGTGCTTGGACTAGCGGGGAGAAAGAGACCCAGTACTTC.

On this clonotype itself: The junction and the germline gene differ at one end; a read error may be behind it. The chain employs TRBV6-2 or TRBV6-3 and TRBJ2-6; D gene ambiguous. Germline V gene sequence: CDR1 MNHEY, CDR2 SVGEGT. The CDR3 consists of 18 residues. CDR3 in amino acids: CASRTDMGLSSGANVLTF. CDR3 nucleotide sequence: TGTGCCAGCAGAACCGACATGGGCCTATCCTCTGGTGCCAACGTCCTGACTTTC.

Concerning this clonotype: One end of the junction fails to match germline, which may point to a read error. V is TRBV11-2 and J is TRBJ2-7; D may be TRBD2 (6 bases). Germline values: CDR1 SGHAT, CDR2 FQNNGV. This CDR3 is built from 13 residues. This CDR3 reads CARSQSGWHEQYF. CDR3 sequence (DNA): TGTGCCCGCAGCCAAAGCGGGTGGCACGAGCAGTACTTC.

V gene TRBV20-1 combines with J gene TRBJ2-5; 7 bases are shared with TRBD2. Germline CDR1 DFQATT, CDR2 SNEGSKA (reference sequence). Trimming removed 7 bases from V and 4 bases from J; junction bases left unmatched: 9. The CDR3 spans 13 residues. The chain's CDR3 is CSVLGTTRETQYF. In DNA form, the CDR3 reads TGCAGTGTCCTAGGGACTACGAGAGAGACCCAGTACTTC.

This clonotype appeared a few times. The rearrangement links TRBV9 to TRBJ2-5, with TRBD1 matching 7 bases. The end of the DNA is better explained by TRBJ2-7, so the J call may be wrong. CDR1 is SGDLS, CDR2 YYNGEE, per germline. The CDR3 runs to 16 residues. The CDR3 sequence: CASSGDPDRRDYEQYF. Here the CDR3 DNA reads TGTGCCAGCAGCGGAGACCCGGACAGGCGAGACTACGAGCAGTACTTC.

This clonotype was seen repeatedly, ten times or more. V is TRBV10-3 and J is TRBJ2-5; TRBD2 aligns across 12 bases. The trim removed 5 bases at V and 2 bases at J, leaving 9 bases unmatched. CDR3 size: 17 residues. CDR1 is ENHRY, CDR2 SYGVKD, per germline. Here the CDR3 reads CAISIKASGGVQETQYF. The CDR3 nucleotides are TGTGCCATCAGTATCAAGGCTAGCGGGGGGGTTCAAGAGACCCAGTACTTC.

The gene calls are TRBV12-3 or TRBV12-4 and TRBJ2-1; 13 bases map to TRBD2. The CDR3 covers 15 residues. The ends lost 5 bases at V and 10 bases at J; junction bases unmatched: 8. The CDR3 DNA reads TGTGCCAGCAGTCAGACTAGCGGGGGGCTGGGAGAGCAGTTCTTC. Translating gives CASSQTSGGLGEQFF.

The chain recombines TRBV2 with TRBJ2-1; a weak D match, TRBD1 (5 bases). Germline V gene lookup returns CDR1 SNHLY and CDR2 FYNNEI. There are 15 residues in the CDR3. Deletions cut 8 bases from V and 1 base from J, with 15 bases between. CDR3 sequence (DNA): TGTGCCAGCCTGTGGACAATCACTTCCTACAATGAGCAGTTCTTC. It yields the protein CASLWTITSYNEQFF.

CDR3 DNA: TGTGCCAGCAGTGAAGACGGGCGGAACTATGGCTACACCTTC. Encoded protein: CASSEDGRNYGYTF. This sequence joins TRBV6-1 and TRBJ1-2; no clear D. This CDR3 is 14 amino acids long. Germline loops: CDR1 MNHNS, CDR2 SASEGT. V was pared by 1 base and J by 2 bases, with 8 bases between.

CDR3 nucleotide sequence: TGTGCCAGCAGTCCGAGCGGACAGTTCCGAGAGACCCAGTACTTC. Its protein product is CASSPSGQFRETQYF. This chain links TRBV12-3 or TRBV12-4 with TRBJ2-5; D may be TRBD1 (6 bases). V lost 5 bases, J lost 4 bases, and 17 bases lay in between. The CDR3 contains 15 residues.

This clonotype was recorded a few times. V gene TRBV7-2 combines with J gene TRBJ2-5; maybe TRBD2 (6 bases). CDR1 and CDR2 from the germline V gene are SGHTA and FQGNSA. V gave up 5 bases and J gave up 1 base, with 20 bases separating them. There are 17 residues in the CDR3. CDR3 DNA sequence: TGTGCCAGCAGCCCGGACCGGGCTCAGCGGGCCCAAGAGACCCAGTACTTC. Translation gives CASSPDRAQRAQETQYF.

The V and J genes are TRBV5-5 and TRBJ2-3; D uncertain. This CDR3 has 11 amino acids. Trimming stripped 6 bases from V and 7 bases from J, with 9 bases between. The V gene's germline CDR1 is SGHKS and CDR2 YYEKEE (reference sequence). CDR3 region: CASTGVNTQYF. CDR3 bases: TGTGCCAGCACTGGGGTAAATACGCAGTATTTT.

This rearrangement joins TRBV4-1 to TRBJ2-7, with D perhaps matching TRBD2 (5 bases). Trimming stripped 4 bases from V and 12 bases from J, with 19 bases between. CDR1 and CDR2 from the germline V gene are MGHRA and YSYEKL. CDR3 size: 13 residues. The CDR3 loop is CASSLRTRDLRYF. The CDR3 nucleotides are TGCGCCAGCAGCCTTCGTACCCGGGATCTAAGGTACTTC.

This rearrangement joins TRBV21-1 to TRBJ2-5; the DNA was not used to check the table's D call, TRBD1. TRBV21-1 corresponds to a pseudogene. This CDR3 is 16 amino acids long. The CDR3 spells CASSKVPGQGIYEQYF. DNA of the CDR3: TGTGCCAGCAGCAAAGTACCGGGACAGGGGATCTATGAGCAGTACTTC.

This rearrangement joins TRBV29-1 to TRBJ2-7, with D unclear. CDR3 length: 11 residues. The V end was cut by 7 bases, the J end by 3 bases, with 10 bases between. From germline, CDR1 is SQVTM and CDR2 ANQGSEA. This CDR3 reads CSGVGVYEQYF. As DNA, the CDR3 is TGCAGCGGGGTGGGCGTCTACGAGCAGTACTTC.

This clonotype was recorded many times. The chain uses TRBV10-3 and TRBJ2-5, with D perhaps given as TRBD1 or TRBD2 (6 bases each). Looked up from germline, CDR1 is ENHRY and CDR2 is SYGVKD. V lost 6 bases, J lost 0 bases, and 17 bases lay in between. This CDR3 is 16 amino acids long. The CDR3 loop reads CAISSPGGGNQETQYF. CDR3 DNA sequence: TGTGCCATCAGCTCACCTGGGGGCGGGAACCAAGAGACCCAGTACTTC.